This T cell receptor beta chain came from a study of control samples from healthy donors and cancer patients. Trimming cost V 5 bases and J 1 base, with 14 bases left between them. The CDR3 is 15 residues long. Germline V gene data show CDR1 as KGHSH and CDR2 as LQKENI. Assay: immunoSEQ multiplex PCR; the TCRdb copy retains only in-frame clones and omits some. This table has about 230,000 clones, about four fifths appearing once. Input material: PBMCs. The clonotype originates from a woman aged 55-75 years with lung cancer. V usage is TRBV18 and J usage is TRBJ1-1; D remains ambiguous. In nucleotides, the CDR3 is TGTGCCAGCTCAATATGGGAGCCACGGAACACTGAAGCTTTCTTT. Translation gives CASSIWEPRNTEAFF.